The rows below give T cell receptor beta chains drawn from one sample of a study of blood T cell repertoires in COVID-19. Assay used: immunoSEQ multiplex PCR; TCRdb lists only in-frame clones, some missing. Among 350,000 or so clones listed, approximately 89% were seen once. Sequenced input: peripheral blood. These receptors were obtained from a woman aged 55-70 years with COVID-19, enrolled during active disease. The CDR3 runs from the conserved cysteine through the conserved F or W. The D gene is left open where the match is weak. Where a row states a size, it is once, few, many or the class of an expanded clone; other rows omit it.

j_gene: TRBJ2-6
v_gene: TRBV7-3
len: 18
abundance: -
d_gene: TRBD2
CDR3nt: TGTGCCAGCAGCGGCAAGGGCAGGGACTACTCTGGGGCCAACGTCCTGACTTTC
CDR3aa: CASSGKGRDYSGANVLTF

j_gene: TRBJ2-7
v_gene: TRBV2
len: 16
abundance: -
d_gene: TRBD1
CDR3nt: TGTGCCAGCACCGTGCCTCTAACAGGGGCAATCTACGAGCAGTACTTC
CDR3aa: CASTVPLTGAIYEQYF

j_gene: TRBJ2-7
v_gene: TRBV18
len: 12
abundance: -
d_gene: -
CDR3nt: TGTGCCAGCTCGGGGGCTTCCTACGAGCAGTACTTC
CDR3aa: CASSGASYEQYF

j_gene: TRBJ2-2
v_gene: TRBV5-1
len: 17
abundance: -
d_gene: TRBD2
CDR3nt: TGCGCCAGCAGCTCTACCCCGGGACTAGCGGGGCGCGGGGAGCTGTTTTTT
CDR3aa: CASSSTPGLAGRGELFF

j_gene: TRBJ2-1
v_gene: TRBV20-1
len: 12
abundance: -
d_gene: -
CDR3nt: TGCAGTGCTAGTGGAGGTGTCGGTGAGCAGTTCTTC
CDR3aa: CSASGGVGEQFF

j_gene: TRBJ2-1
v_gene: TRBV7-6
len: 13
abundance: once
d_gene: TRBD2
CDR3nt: TGTGCCAGCAGCTCACAGACTAGCGGGGCGCAGTTCTTC
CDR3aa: CASSSQTSGAQFF

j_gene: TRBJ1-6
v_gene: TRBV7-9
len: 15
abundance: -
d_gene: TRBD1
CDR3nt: TGTGCCAGCAGCTTACCGGACAGGGACAATTCACCCCTCCACTTT
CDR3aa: CASSLPDRDNSPLHF

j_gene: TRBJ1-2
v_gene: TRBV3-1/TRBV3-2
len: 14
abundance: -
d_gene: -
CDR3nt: TGTGCCAGCAGCCAAGGGGGCGCGCGACAGGGCTACACCTTC
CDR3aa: CASSQGGARQGYTF

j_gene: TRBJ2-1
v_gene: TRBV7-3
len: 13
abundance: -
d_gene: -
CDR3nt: TGTGCCAGCAGCGCGGGGACTTACAATGAGCAGTTCTTC
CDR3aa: CASSAGTYNEQFF

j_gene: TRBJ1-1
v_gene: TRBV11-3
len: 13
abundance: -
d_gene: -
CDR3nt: TGTGCCTTAAACACAGAATTCGACACTGAAGCTTTCTTT
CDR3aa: CALNTEFDTEAFF

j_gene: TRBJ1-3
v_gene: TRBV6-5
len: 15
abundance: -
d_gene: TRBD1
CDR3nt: TGTGCCAGCAGCGAGGACAGGGGGTCTGGAAACACCATATATTTT
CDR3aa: CASSEDRGSGNTIYF

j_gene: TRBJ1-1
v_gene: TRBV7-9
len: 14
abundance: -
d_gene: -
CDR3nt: TGTGCCAGCAGCGGGGCCACAGGGAACACTGAAGCTTTCTTT
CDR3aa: CASSGATGNTEAFF

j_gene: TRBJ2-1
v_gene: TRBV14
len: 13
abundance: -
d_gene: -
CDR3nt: TGTGCCAGCAGCCCCTTCTCCCCCCCTGAGCAGTTCTTC
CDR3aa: CASSPFSPPEQFF

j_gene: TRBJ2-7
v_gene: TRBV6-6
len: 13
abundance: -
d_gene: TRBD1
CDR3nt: TGTGCCAGCAGACGGTCGACAGGGGCCGAGCAGTACTTC
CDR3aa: CASRRSTGAEQYF

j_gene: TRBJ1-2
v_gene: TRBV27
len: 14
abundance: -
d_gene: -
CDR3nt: TGTGCCAGCAGTCCTTCCCGACTGATATATGGCTACACCTTC
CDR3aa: CASSPSRLIYGYTF

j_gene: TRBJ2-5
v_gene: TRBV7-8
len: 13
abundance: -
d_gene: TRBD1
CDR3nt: TGTGCCAGCAGCCGGGACAGGCAAGAGACCCAGTACTTC
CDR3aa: CASSRDRQETQYF

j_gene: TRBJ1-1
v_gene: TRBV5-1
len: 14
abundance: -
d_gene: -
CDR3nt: TGCGCCAGCAGCATCGGGACATCGAACACTGAAGCTTTCTTT
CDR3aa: CASSIGTSNTEAFF

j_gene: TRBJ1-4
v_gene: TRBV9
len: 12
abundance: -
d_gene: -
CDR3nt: TGTGCCAGCAGCGTAGCCGGACAGAAACTGTTTTTT
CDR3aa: CASSVAGQKLFF

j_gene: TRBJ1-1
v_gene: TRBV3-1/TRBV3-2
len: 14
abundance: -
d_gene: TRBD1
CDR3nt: TGTGCCAGCAGCCCACAGGGGAGGAACACTGAAGCTTTCTTT
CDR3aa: CASSPQGRNTEAFF

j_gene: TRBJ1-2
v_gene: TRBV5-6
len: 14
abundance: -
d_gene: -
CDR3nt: TGTGCCAGCAGCTTAGGCGGATTTGACTATGGCTACACCTTC
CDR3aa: CASSLGGFDYGYTF

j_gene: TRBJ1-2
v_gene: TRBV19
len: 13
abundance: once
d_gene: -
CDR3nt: TGTGCCAGTAGTATAGTTGTGGGCAATGGCTACACCTTC
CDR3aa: CASSIVVGNGYTF

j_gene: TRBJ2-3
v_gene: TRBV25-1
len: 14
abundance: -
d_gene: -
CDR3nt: TGTGCCAGCAGTGAATTAAGCGGACCAGATACGCAGTATTTT
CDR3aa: CASSELSGPDTQYF

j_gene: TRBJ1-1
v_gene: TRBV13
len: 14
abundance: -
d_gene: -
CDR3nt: TGTGCCAGCAGCCCCAGAGGCGGGGATCCTGAAGCTTTCTTT
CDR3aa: CASSPRGGDPEAFF

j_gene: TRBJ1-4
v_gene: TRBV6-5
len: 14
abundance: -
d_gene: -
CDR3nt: TGTGCCAGCACCAAGACACGAACTAATGAAAAACTGTTTTTT
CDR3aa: CASTKTRTNEKLFF

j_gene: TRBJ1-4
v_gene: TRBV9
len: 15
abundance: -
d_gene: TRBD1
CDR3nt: TGTGCCAGCAGCGTAGGGGGGACAGCTGGAGGACAACTGTTTTTT
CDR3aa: CASSVGGTAGGQLFF

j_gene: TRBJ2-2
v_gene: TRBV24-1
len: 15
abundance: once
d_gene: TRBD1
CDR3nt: TGTGCCACCAGCGCAACAGGGGCGAACACCGGGGAGCTGTTTTTT
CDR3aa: CATSATGANTGELFF

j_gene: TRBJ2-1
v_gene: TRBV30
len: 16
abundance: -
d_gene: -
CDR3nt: TGTGCCTGGACCCCCCCGGCGGGACAGACCTACAATGAGCAGTTCTTC
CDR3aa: CAWTPPAGQTYNEQFF

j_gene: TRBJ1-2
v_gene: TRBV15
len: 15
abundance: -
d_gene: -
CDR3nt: TGTGCCACCAGCAGCAAAGTACAAGCTAACTATGGCTACACCTTC
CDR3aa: CATSSKVQANYGYTF

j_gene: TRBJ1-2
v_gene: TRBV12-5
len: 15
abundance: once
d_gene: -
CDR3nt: TGTGCTAGTGGTTTGGAGGGGGGGTTTAACTATGGCTACACCTTC
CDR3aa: CASGLEGGFNYGYTF

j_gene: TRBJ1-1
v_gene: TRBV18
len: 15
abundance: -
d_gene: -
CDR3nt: TGTGCCAGCTCATCTGTCTCCACCGCGGGCTCTGAAGCTTTCTTT
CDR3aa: CASSSVSTAGSEAFF

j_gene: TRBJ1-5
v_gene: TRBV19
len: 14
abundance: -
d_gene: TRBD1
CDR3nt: TGTGCCAGTACCCACCCAGGGGGCCATCAGCCCCAGCATTTT
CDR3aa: CASTHPGGHQPQHF

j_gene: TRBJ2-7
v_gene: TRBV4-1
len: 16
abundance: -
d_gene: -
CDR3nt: TGCGCCAGCAGCCAAGTTGCCGGGGTATCATCCTACGAGCAGTACTTC
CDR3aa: CASSQVAGVSSYEQYF

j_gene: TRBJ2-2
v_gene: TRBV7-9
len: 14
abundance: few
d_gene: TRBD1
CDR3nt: TGTGCCAGCAGTTCAAACAGGGGCACCGGGGAGCTGTTTTTT
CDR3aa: CASSSNRGTGELFF

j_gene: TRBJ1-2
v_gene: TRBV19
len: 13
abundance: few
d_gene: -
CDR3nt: TGTGCCAGTAGTCGGGGTGGGCGCTATGGCTACACCTTC
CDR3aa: CASSRGGRYGYTF

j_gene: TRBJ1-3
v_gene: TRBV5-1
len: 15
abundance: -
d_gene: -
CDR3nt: TGCGCCAGCGGAGAGGGCGACCTCTCTGGAAACACCATATATTTT
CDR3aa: CASGEGDLSGNTIYF

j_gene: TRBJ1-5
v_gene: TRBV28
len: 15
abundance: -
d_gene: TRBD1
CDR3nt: TGTGCCAGTTTTTCTTACGGACAGGGCAATCAGCCCCAGCATTTT
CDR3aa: CASFSYGQGNQPQHF

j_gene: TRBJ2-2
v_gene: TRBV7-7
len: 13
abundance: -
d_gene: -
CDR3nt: TGTGCCAGCAGCCCGATCCGGTCCGGGGAGCTGTTTTTT
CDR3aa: CASSPIRSGELFF

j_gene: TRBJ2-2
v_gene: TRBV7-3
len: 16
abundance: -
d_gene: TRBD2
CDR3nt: TGTGCCAGCAGCCCGCTAGCGGGGGGCCGCACCGGGGAGCTGTTTTTT
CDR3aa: CASSPLAGGRTGELFF

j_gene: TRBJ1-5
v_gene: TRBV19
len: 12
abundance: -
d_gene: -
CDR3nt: TGTGCCACCGGACAGTACAATCAGCCCCAGCATTTT
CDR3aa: CATGQYNQPQHF

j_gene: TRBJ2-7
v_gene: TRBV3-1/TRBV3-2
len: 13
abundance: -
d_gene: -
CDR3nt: TGTGCCAGCAGCCCCACGGGACCTAGCGTTCTGCACTTC
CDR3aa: CASSPTGPSVLHF

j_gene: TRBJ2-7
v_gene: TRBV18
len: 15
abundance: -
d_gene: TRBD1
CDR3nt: TGTGCCAGCTCACCTCTCGGGACAGGGGCCATTGGGCAGTACTTC
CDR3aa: CASSPLGTGAIGQYF

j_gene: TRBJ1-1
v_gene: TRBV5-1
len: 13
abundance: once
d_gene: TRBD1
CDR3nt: TGCGCCAGCAAACGTCAGGGGGGAACTGAAGCTTTCTTT
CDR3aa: CASKRQGGTEAFF

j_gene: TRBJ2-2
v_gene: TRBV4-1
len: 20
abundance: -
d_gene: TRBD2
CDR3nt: TGCGCCAGCAGGCAAGGAATTGGCCTAGCGGGGGGGACGAACACCGGGGAGCTGTTTTTT
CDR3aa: CASRQGIGLAGGTNTGELFF

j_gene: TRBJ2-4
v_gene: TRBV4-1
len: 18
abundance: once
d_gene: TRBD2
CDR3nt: TGCGCCAGCAGCCCGGGACTAGCGGGGGCGCTAGCCAAAAACATTCAGTACTTC
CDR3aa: CASSPGLAGALAKNIQYF

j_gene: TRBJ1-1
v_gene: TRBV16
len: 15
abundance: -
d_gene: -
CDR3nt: TGTGCCAGCAGCCAATCCCCACAGAGCAACACTGAAGCTTTCTTT
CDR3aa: CASSQSPQSNTEAFF

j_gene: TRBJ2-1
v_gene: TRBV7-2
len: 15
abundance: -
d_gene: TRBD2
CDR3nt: TGTGCCAGCAGCCTTAGCGGGGGGGCATACAATGAGCAGTTCTTC
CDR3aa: CASSLSGGAYNEQFF

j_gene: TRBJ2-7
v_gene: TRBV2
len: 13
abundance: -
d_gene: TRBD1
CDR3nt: TGTGCCAGCAAACCGGGACAGAACTACGAGCAGTACTTC
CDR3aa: CASKPGQNYEQYF

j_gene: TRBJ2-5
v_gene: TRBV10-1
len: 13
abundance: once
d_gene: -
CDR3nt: TGCGCCAGCAGTGATGCACCCACGGGGACCCAGTACTTC
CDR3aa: CASSDAPTGTQYF

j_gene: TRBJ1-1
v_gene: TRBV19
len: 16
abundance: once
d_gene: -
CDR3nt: TGTGCCAGTAGTTCCATAAGACGGGGGAAGGACACTGAAGCTTTCTTT
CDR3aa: CASSSIRRGKDTEAFF

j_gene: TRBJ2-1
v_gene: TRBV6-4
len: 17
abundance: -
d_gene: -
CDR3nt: TGTGCCAGCCCCTACCCCCTAGTGGGGGGGCCTTGGTATGAGCAGTTCTTC
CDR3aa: CASPYPLVGGPWYEQFF

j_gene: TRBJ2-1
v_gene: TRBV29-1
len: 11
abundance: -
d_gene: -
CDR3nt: TGCAGCGCCGGGACTTTGAATGAGCAGTTCTTC
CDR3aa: CSAGTLNEQFF

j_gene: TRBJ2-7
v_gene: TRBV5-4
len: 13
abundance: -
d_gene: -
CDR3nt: TGTGCCAGCAGCATTAAGGGAGTCTACGAGCAGTACTTC
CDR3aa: CASSIKGVYEQYF